This passage covers 2 T cell receptor beta chains from one sample sequenced in a study of shared clonotypes between healthy human individuals. Sequenced by immunoSEQ multiplex PCR; TCRdb stores in-frame clones only, minus some. The table lists over a million clones, around three quarters of them singletons. Sequenced material: memory CD4+ T cells from PBMCs. Subset described: CD45RA-negative fraction. The source of these receptors is a man aged 18 to 30 in good health. Some clones in this sample may be carry-over from other donors' samples.

The CDR3 DNA is TGTGCCAGCAGCCCGGATACATTCCCGGGACAGGGGAAGAACTATGGCTACACCTTC. It codes for CASSPDTFPGQGKNYGYTF. The chain links TRBV9 to TRBJ1-2; TRBD1 agrees at 10 bases. The length of the CDR3 is 19 residues. V was clipped by 4 bases and J by 2 bases; unmatched bases: 17. CDR1 is SGDLS, CDR2 YYNGEE, per germline. Complete variable domain (other parts from reference TRBV9 and TRBJ1-2): DSGVTQTPKHLITATGQRVTLRCSPRSGDLSVYWYQQSLDQGLQFLIQYYNGEERAKGNILERFSAQQFPDLHSELNLSSLELGDSALYFCASSPDTFPGQGKNYGYTFGSGTRLTVV.

The chain links TRBV15 to TRBJ1-3, with a weak D call TRBD1 (6 bases). The CDR3 is made up of 15 amino acids. Germline CDR1 reads LNHNV; CDR2 reads YYDKDF (reference sequence). The V and J ends lost 4 bases and 5 bases respectively, with 15 bases between them. This CDR3 reads CATSTTGTNRNTIYF. Written as DNA, the CDR3 is TGTGCCACCAGCACGACAGGAACAAACCGAAACACCATATATTTT.